Each of the 5 T cell receptor beta chains below was sequenced from the same sample in a study of prognosis after radiotherapy for stage I lung cancer. From genomic DNA, TCR beta CDR3 was amplified by two-round multiplex PCR. The first round of PCR was done with primers that matched each TRBV and TRBJ gene. TCRdb reanalysed the multiplex PCR reads using MiXCR and keeps one entry per CDR3 protein. The repertoire holds fewer than 40,000 distinct CDR3 sequences, with about 40% as singletons. The material sequenced was PBMCs, taken before or after stereotactic body radiation therapy (not recorded which). These receptors originate from a donor over 45 with non-small cell lung cancer.

In its sample, this clonotype is medium-sized. This chain joins TRBV28 and TRBJ2-7, with 8 bases matching TRBD1. V shed 5 bases, J shed 3 bases, and the junction held 6 bases outside the gene matches. This CDR3 has 14 residues. The germline CDR1 and CDR2 sequences are MDHEN and SYDVKM. The DNA of the CDR3 is TGTGCCAGCAGTGGAACCGGGACAGGCTACGAGCAGTACTTC. Protein sequence: CASSGTGTGYEQYF.

This clonotype is deemed medium-sized. In DNA, the CDR3 is TGTGCCAGCAAGAACACCGGGGAGCTGTTTTTT. Protein product: CASKNTGELFF. V gene TRBV6-1 combines with J gene TRBJ2-2; no reliable D call. The ends were cut back, 7 bases at V and 1 base at J, with 1 base in the middle. The CDR3 extends over 11 amino acids. CDR1 is MNHNS and CDR2 is SASEGT in the germline V gene.

On this clonotype: A read error may be the cause here, since a much bigger clone is one base away. This chain joins TRBV30 and TRBJ1-1, with D tentatively TRBD1 (5 bases). This CDR3 region has 13 residues. CDR1 is GTSNPN, CDR2 SVGIG, per germline (reference sequence). V lost 0 bases to trimming and J lost 7 bases, with 12 bases between them. The CDR3 protein is CAWSVLREDEAFF. In nucleotides, the CDR3 is TGTGCCTGGAGTGTACTCAGGGAAGATGAAGCTTTCTTT.

This clonotype has ten or more counts. The rearrangement joins TRBV29-1 to TRBJ2-7; D possibly corresponds to TRBD1 (6 bases). The CDR3 is 15 amino acids. V dropped 1 base and J dropped 7 bases, with 20 bases sitting between them. Germline V CDR1 and CDR2: SQVTM, ANQGSEA. DNA of the CDR3: TGCAGCGTTGAAGGGGGGCCCAACATCCCGGGGGAGCAGTACTTC. It is translated as CSVEGGPNIPGEQYF.

CDR3: CASTGDTVSNYGYTF. CDR3 nucleotides: TGTGCCAGCACTGGAGATACAGTATCTAACTATGGCTACACCTTC. The V and J genes are TRBV28 and TRBJ1-2; D gene unclear. There are 15 residues in the CDR3. Deletions cut 7 bases from V and 0 bases from J, with 15 bases between. Germline V gene sequence: CDR1 MDHEN, CDR2 SYDVKM.